Below, 30 T cell receptor beta chains from the same sample are listed, as sequenced in a study of CD8 T cells in Susac syndrome. Random hexamers were used to reverse transcribe the RNA input (about 0.5 to 1 ug). Each CDR3 protein gets one entry after TCRdb re-called the immunoSEQ multiplex PCR reads with MiXCR. The sample lists roughly 150,000 distinct CDR3 sequences; approximately 95% were seen once. Sequenced sample: CD4+ T cells from PBMCs. The source of these receptors is a human donor with Susac syndrome.

The chain combines TRBV7-9 with TRBJ2-7, with 10 positions matching TRBD2. CDR3 length: 14 amino acids. The germline gives CDR1 SEHNR, CDR2 FQNEAQ (reference sequence). V lost 5 bases and J lost 4; bases outside the gene matches: 5. The CDR3 protein is CASSPSSGSYEQYF. CDR3 in DNA: TGTGCCAGCAGCCCCTCTAGCGGGAGTTACGAGCAGTACTTC.

The chain joins TRBV10-3 to TRBJ2-1; D is uncertain. The V and J ends lost 6 bases and 1 base respectively, with 4 bases between them. The CDR3 has 12 residues. Looked up from germline, CDR1 is ENHRY and CDR2 is SYGVKD. CDR3 sequence reads: CAIRGSYNEQFF. CDR3 in DNA: TGTGCCATCAGGGGGTCCTACAATGAGCAGTTCTTC.

The chain combines TRBV29-1 with TRBJ1-2; D is ambiguous. This CDR3 region has 12 residues. Germline-derived CDR1 and CDR2 are SQVTM and ANQGSEA. As DNA, the CDR3 is TGCGGGATGGCACCGGCTAACTATGGCTACACCTTC. Translation: CGMAPANYGYTF.

This chain connects TRBV2 to TRBJ2-7, with D tentatively TRBD2 (7 bases). V was shortened by 7 bases and J by 7 bases, with 17 bases between the two germline ends. The CDR3 is 13 residues long. The germline V gene encodes CDR1 SNHLY and CDR2 FYNNEI. CDR3 DNA: TGTGCCAGCACCCCGAGGGGAGGGGGAGAGCAGTACTTC. Translated: CASTPRGGGEQYF.

This clonotype occurred once. The chain has TRBV25-1 and TRBJ1-6, with TRBD1 matching over 10 bases. Germline V gives CDR1 MGHDK, CDR2 SYGVNS. This CDR3 contains 15 residues. J lost 7 bases, V lost 5 bases, and 5 bases had no gene match. This CDR3 is CASSRQGAENSPLHF. In DNA, the CDR3 is TGTGCCAGCAGTAGACAGGGGGCAGAGAATTCACCCCTCCACTTT.

The chain couples TRBV7-3 to TRBJ2-7; the match to TRBD2 covers 8 bases. After removal of 6 bases from V and 0 bases from J, the junction contained 4 bases not matched to a gene. The V gene's germline CDR1 is SGHTA and CDR2 FQGTGA. This CDR3 is 14 amino acids long. Written as DNA, the CDR3 is TGTGCCAGCAGTTCGGGGGGGAACTCCTACGAGCAGTACTTC. As protein: CASSSGGNSYEQYF.

The CDR3 spells CSATGQGATGELFF. The CDR3 region has the DNA TGCAGTGCTACAGGGCAGGGGGCAACGGGGGAGCTGTTTTTT. This sequence joins TRBV20-1 and TRBJ2-2; 8 nucleotides align to TRBD1. The V gene end was trimmed by 4 bases and the J gene end by 8 bases; junction bases not matched to a gene: 9. Germline CDR1 reads DFQATT; CDR2 reads SNEGSKA (reference sequence). The CDR3 totals 14 residues.

This sequence joins TRBV20-1 and TRBJ2-1; the D gene is possibly TRBD1 (5 bases). CDR3 length: 12 residues. V lost 1 base and J 10 bases, leaving 11 bases between the germline ends. Germline V gives CDR1 DFQATT, CDR2 SNEGSKA (reference sequence). CDR3 nucleotide sequence: TGCAGTGCTAGAGGTCAAGCAGGGGAGCAGTTCTTC. This sequence encodes CSARGQAGEQFF.

This chain uses TRBV12-3 or TRBV12-4 with TRBJ2-2; TRBD1 agrees at 10 bases. The CDR3 sequence is 15 residues long. After removal of 6 bases from V and 4 bases from J, the junction contained 5 bases not matched to a gene. The CDR3 nucleotides are TGTGCCAGCAGAAGACAGGGGGCGATCACCGGGGAGCTGTTTTTT. Protein product: CASRRQGAITGELFF.

In regard to this clonotype: Its ends do not fully match the called genes, so a read error is possible. The genes are TRBV12-3 or TRBV12-4 and TRBJ2-2; possibly TRBD1 for D (6 bases). This CDR3 is built from 12 residues. The CDR3 region is CASSLISGEPFF. The CDR3 DNA reads as TGTGCCAGCAGTTTAATTTCAGGGGAGCCGTTTTTT.

V and J are TRBV15 and TRBJ1-2; TRBD1 agrees at 7 bases. Germline V gene lookup returns CDR1 LNHNV and CDR2 YYDKDF (reference sequence). With V trimmed by 1 base and J by 6 bases, 5 bases remained unmatched. The CDR3 covers 14 residues. The CDR3 DNA reads as TGTGCCACCAGCAGAGCCTCCGACAGGGATGGCTACACCTTC. It codes for CATSRASDRDGYTF.

The CDR3: CASSYGSRLNRNNEQFF. The CDR3 DNA reads TGTGCCAGCAGTTACGGGTCCAGACTAAATCGGAACAATGAGCAGTTCTTC. V and J are TRBV6-5 and TRBJ2-1; D is perhaps TRBD2 (5 bases). The V and J ends lost 2 bases and 5 bases respectively, with 19 bases between them. This CDR3 has 17 amino acids. The germline V gene encodes CDR1 MNHEY and CDR2 SVGAGI.

V usage is TRBV7-2 and J usage is TRBJ2-1, with D maybe TRBD2 (5 bases). CDR1 SGHTA and CDR2 FQGNSA come from the germline V gene. V lost 5 bases and J 4 bases, leaving 15 bases between the germline ends. CDR3 length equals 15 residues. The CDR3 DNA is TGTGCCAGCAGCCAATTCGAGGGCCTATACAATGAGCAGTTCTTC. This translates into CASSQFEGLYNEQFF.

V gene TRBV12-3 or TRBV12-4 combines with J gene TRBJ2-5; the D gene is possibly TRBD1 (6 bases). Trimming stripped 5 bases from V and 7 bases from J, with 8 bases between. The CDR3 has 11 amino acids. DNA for the CDR3: TGTGCCAGCAGTCTACAGGGGACCCAGTACTTC. Translation: CASSLQGTQYF.

This sequence joins TRBV29-1 and TRBJ2-7, with D possibly TRBD1 on 6 matching bases. The ends were cut back, 4 bases at V and 6 bases at J, with 10 bases in the middle. The CDR3 has 11 amino acids. Germline CDR1 and CDR2: SQVTM and ANQGSEA. This CDR3 is CSVVTGSEQYF. CDR3 DNA sequence: TGCAGCGTTGTAACAGGGAGCGAGCAGTACTTC.

This chain links TRBV7-9 with TRBJ2-3, with 7 nucleotides matching TRBD1. The germline V gene has CDR1 SEHNR and CDR2 FQNEAQ (reference sequence). The CDR3 is 18 amino acids. The ends lost 2 bases at V and 6 bases at J; junction bases unmatched: 17. The CDR3 region is CASSLPKVGDRATDTQYF. CDR3 sequence (DNA): TGTGCCAGCAGCTTACCCAAAGTGGGCGACAGGGCCACTGATACGCAGTATTTT.

The chain recombines TRBV9 with TRBJ2-3; D call uncertain. V was clipped by 0 bases and J by 3 bases, with 5 bases between them. Germline V gene sequence: CDR1 SGDLS, CDR2 YYNGEE. This CDR3 has 13 residues. The CDR3 spells CASSVEMTDTQYF. The DNA of the CDR3 is TGTGCCAGCAGCGTAGAAATGACAGATACGCAGTATTTT.

The rearrangement links TRBV12-3 or TRBV12-4 to TRBJ2-3, with TRBD2 identical over 9 bases. The J segment lost 1 base and the V segment lost 11 bases, leaving 4 bases of the junction unmatched. The CDR3 has 13 residues. The CDR3 sequence is CAGRTSGTDTQYF. CDR3 bases: TGTGCCGGCCGGACTAGCGGCACAGATACGCAGTATTTT.

The V call is TRBV5-4, the J call TRBJ2-1; TRBD1 matches at 8 bases. The CDR3 contains 13 residues. The V and J ends lost 4 bases and 6 bases, in that order; junction bases with no gene match: 3. Germline CDR1 reads SGHNT; CDR2 reads YYREEE (reference sequence). The CDR3 spells CASSRQGSNEQFF. Here the CDR3 DNA reads TGTGCCAGCAGCCGACAGGGGAGCAATGAGCAGTTCTTC.

The chain combines TRBV29-1 with TRBJ2-1; D is undetermined. This CDR3 contains 11 residues. The germline V gene has CDR1 SQVTM and CDR2 ANQGSEA. The germline V and J ends were trimmed by 6 bases and 15 bases, with 18 bases remaining between them. In nucleotides, the CDR3 is TGCAGCGTAACCGACCCCCCTATCTGGTTCTTC. It translates to CSVTDPPIWFF.

This clonotype was seen just once. V gene TRBV7-8 combines with J gene TRBJ2-7; D perhaps matches TRBD2 (6 bases). CDR1 and CDR2 (germline): SGHVS, FQNEAQ. V was pared by 10 bases and J by 2 bases, with 18 bases between. The CDR3 consists of 14 residues. CDR3 amino acids: CATSLRDLPYEQYF. In DNA, the CDR3 is TGTGCCACATCATTGAGGGACTTACCCTACGAGCAGTACTTC.

V gene TRBV12-3 or TRBV12-4 combines with J gene TRBJ2-2; 7 bases line up with TRBD1. The V segment lost 4 bases and the J segment 1 base; nucleotides outside the gene matches: 3. This CDR3 spans 15 amino acids. The CDR3 spells CASSSGDRNTGELFF. The CDR3 DNA sequence: TGTGCCAGCAGTTCCGGGGACAGGAACACCGGGGAGCTGTTTTTT.

The chain carries TRBV2 and TRBJ2-3; TRBD2 aligns across 10 bases. The CDR3 extends over 14 amino acids. J was trimmed by 6 bases and V by 2 bases; bases with no gene match: 2. Germline CDR1 is SNHLY and CDR2 is FYNNEI. CDR3 amino acids: CASSELAGADTQYF. The CDR3 region has the DNA TGTGCCAGCAGTGAACTAGCGGGGGCGGATACGCAGTATTTT.

The chain carries TRBV29-1 and TRBJ1-1; unclear D gene. V shed 5 bases and J shed 1 base, with 8 bases lying between them. CDR3 length equals 12 residues. In germline, CDR1 is SQVTM, CDR2 ANQGSEA. DNA for the CDR3: TGCAGCGTTAGAGGACCGAACACTGAAGCTTTCTTT. As protein: CSVRGPNTEAFF.

The CDR3: CSASLQRETQYF. In nucleotides, the CDR3 is TGCAGTGCTAGTCTTCAGCGAGAGACCCAGTACTTC. This chain connects TRBV20-1 to TRBJ2-5, with D unclear. CDR1 is DFQATT and CDR2 is SNEGSKA in the germline V gene (reference sequence). V shed 3 bases and J shed 4 bases, with 9 bases lying between them. The CDR3 runs to 12 residues.

This chain uses TRBV5-1 with TRBJ2-1, with D possibly called TRBD1 or TRBD2 (5 bases each). The length of the CDR3 is 13 residues. CDR1 and CDR2 (germline): SGHRS, YFSETQ. V lost 4 bases to trimming and J lost 7 bases, with 12 bases between them. The CDR3: CASSEGTLNEQFF. In DNA form, the CDR3 reads TGCGCCAGCAGCGAAGGGACGCTGAATGAGCAGTTCTTC.

This rearrangement joins TRBV3-1 to TRBJ1-2, with TRBD1 matching 9 bases. J gave up 8 bases and V 10 bases, and 17 bases lay outside the gene matches. This CDR3 spans 15 amino acids. CDR1 is LGHDT, CDR2 YNNKEL, per germline (reference sequence). The DNA for the CDR3 is TGTGCCACCAACTCCGGGACAGGGATTGAGTCAGGCTACACCTTC. This codes for CATNSGTGIESGYTF.

The chain recombines TRBV29-1 with TRBJ2-4, with D perhaps TRBD1 (6 bases). The CDR3 covers 13 residues. From germline, CDR1 is SQVTM and CDR2 ANQGSEA. Trimming left V 2 bases short and J 7 bases short, with 12 bases between. Written as DNA, the CDR3 is TGCAGCGTTGAACCTCTACAGGGTAACATTCAGTACTTC. Translation gives CSVEPLQGNIQYF.

This chain joins TRBV4-3 and TRBJ2-3; 10 nucleotides align to TRBD2. CDR1 is LGHNA, CDR2 YSLEER, per germline. The CDR3 is made up of 16 amino acids. Unmatched junction bases numbered 4, after V lost 0 bases and J lost 4 bases. The CDR3 region is CASSQDVAGGSDTQYF. The CDR3, as DNA: TGCGCCAGCAGCCAAGATGTAGCGGGGGGATCAGATACGCAGTATTTT.

J is TRBJ2-6 and V is TRBV5-6, with TRBD1 matching over 8 bases. The CDR3 totals 19 residues. V lost 2 bases and J lost 0; bases outside the gene matches: 10. In germline, CDR1 is SGHDT, CDR2 YYEEEE. The CDR3 sequence: CASSFWTGKLPSGANVLTF. CDR3 in DNA: TGTGCCAGCAGCTTTTGGACAGGGAAACTCCCCTCTGGGGCCAACGTCCTGACTTTC.